This is a list of T cell receptor beta chains from one sample in a study of response to subunit inactivated influenza vaccine. A single record per CDR3 protein comes from TCRdb applying MiXCR to the RT-PCR reads. This sample has fewer than 550,000 distinct CDR3 sequences; 25% occur once, and the top ten carry 1.9%. The material sequenced was CD4+ T cells sorted from PBMCs, taken approximately 5 days after vaccination. The receptors derive from a man aged 50 to 59 who received an inactivated influenza vaccine. Each CDR3 is given with its conserved first and last residue. The D gene is left open where the match is weak. Some rows mark clone size as missing; the rest say once, few, many or name a class of expanded clone.

D,V,size,J,length,CDR3,DNA
TRBD2,TRBV3-1,.,TRBJ2-7,15,CASSLRLAAYYEQYF,TGTGCCAGCAGCCTTCGACTAGCCGCGTACTACGAGCAGTACTTC
TRBD1,TRBV7-8,few,TRBJ2-3,16,CASSQPGTARTDTQYF,TGTGCCAGCAGCCAACCAGGGACAGCCCGCACAGATACGCAGTATTTT
.,TRBV29-1,once,TRBJ2-5,13,CSVQDSSGETQYF,TGCAGCGTTCAGGACTCGTCGGGAGAGACCCAGTACTTC
TRBD1,TRBV28,.,TRBJ1-6,18,CASSFRQSWDRGNSPLHF,TGTGCCAGCAGTTTTAGACAGTCCTGGGACAGGGGCAATTCACCCCTCCACTTT
.,TRBV5-1,few,TRBJ2-7,12,CASSPESYEQYF,TGCGCCAGCAGCCCCGAATCCTACGAGCAGTACTTC
.,TRBV4-2,few,TRBJ2-4,15,CASSPPDSLQNIQYF,TGTGCCAGCAGCCCCCCGGACAGTCTACAAAACATTCAGTACTTC
.,TRBV5-5,many,TRBJ2-3,14,CASSLDRWTDTQYF,TGTGCCAGCAGCTTGGACAGATGGACGGATACGCAGTATTTT
.,TRBV5-1,.,TRBJ1-1,14,CASSLALAEGEAFF,TGCGCCAGCAGCTTGGCCTTGGCAGAGGGTGAAGCTTTCTTT
.,TRBV4-1,few,TRBJ2-4,18,CASSQVPGSSIGKNIQYF,TGCGCCAGCAGCCAAGTGCCAGGGTCAAGTATCGGCAAAAACATTCAGTACTTC
TRBD2,TRBV5-6,.,TRBJ2-2,16,CASSSRLAIHTGELFF,TGTGCCAGCAGCAGTCGACTAGCGATTCACACCGGGGAGCTGTTTTTT
.,TRBV30,few,TRBJ1-2,12,CAWGTAAGGYTF,TGTGCCTGGGGGACTGCGGCTGGTGGCTACACCTTC
.,TRBV12-3/TRBV12-4,few,TRBJ2-3,15,CASSIRGIHTDTQYF,TGTGCCAGCAGTATAAGGGGGATACACACAGATACGCAGTATTTT
.,TRBV27,.,TRBJ2-7,15,CASSLGARGPYEQYF,TGTGCCAGCAGTTTAGGTGCCAGGGGCCCCTACGAGCAGTACTTC
.,TRBV28,.,TRBJ2-1,13,CASSLSGVYEQFF,TGTGCCAGCAGTTTAAGTGGCGTCTATGAGCAGTTCTTC
.,TRBV7-8,.,TRBJ1-1,15,CASSLARVRNTEAFF,TGTGCCAGCAGCTTAGCGAGGGTGCGGAACACTGAAGCTTTCTTT
TRBD2,TRBV12-3/TRBV12-4,.,TRBJ2-1,16,CASSSRTLAGHNEQFF,TGTGCCAGCAGTTCGCGAACCTTAGCGGGACACAATGAGCAGTTCTTC
.,TRBV5-1,.,TRBJ2-1,15,CASSPEPKGWNEQFF,TGCGCCAGCAGCCCGGAACCGAAGGGGTGGAATGAGCAGTTCTTC
TRBD1,TRBV11-2,.,TRBJ2-2,13,CASGQGIFGELFF,TGTGCCAGCGGACAGGGGATCTTCGGGGAGCTGTTTTTT
TRBD1,TRBV11-2,few,TRBJ1-3,20,CASREFARLYRTGSGNTIYF,TGTGCCAGCAGAGAGTTCGCTCGGTTGTACAGGACAGGCTCTGGAAACACCATATATTTT
.,TRBV9,few,TRBJ2-5,13,CASSVATETTQYF,TGTGCCAGCAGCGTAGCGACAGAGACGACCCAGTACTTC
.,TRBV27,few,TRBJ2-1,13,CASGRSINNEQFF,TGTGCCAGCGGCCGTAGTATCAACAATGAGCAGTTCTTC
TRBD1,TRBV28,few,TRBJ1-2,15,CASSLGQGGTYGYTF,TGTGCCAGCAGTCTTGGACAGGGTGGTACCTATGGCTACACCTTC
TRBD1,TRBV10-3,.,TRBJ2-7,15,CAISGWTGGTYEQYF,TGTGCCATCAGTGGATGGACAGGGGGAACCTACGAGCAGTACTTC
.,TRBV7-2,few,TRBJ1-2,15,CASSLATGPNYGYTF,TGTGCCAGCAGCTTAGCAACAGGGCCTAACTATGGCTACACCTTC
.,TRBV20-1,.,TRBJ2-7,14,CSARDGQTTYEQYF,TGCAGTGCTAGAGATGGGCAGACGACCTACGAGCAGTACTTC
.,TRBV4-1,.,TRBJ1-4,12,CASSPRNEKLFF,TGCGCCAGCAGCCCCCGTAATGAAAAACTGTTTTTT
.,TRBV12-3/TRBV12-4,few,TRBJ1-1,16,CATTRKGTGRIAEAFF,TGTGCCACTACAAGAAAAGGGACCGGGCGGATCGCTGAAGCTTTCTTT
.,TRBV6-2/TRBV6-3,.,TRBJ2-1,15,CASSYWGPGGHEQFF,TGTGCCAGCAGTTACTGGGGGCCCGGAGGCCATGAGCAGTTCTTC
.,TRBV10-2,.,TRBJ1-6,13,CASSGTENSPLHF,TGCGCCAGCAGTGGGACAGAAAATTCACCCCTCCACTTT
.,TRBV7-2,.,TRBJ1-5,14,CASSLAIQGQPQHF,TGTGCCAGCAGCTTAGCGATTCAGGGACAGCCCCAGCATTTT
.,TRBV6-1,.,TRBJ2-7,13,CASSEFLVYEQYF,TGTGCCAGCAGTGAATTTCTAGTCTACGAGCAGTACTTC
.,TRBV7-9,.,TRBJ2-7,13,CASTYKFTGEQYF,TGTGCCAGCACCTACAAGTTCACAGGCGAGCAGTACTTC
.,TRBV20-1,few,TRBJ2-6,12,CSVSSGANVLTF,TGCAGTGTGTCGTCGGGGGCCAACGTCCTGACTTTC
.,TRBV7-2,.,TRBJ2-7,13,CASSPNKGGEQYF,TGTGCCAGCAGCCCAAACAAGGGGGGCGAGCAGTACTTC
.,TRBV7-2,few,TRBJ2-1,14,CASSQDFSYNEQFF,TGTGCCAGCAGCCAAGACTTCTCCTACAATGAGCAGTTCTTC
TRBD1,TRBV7-2,.,TRBJ2-7,14,CASSNTGGVYEQYF,TGTGCCAGCAGCAATACAGGGGGCGTCTACGAGCAGTACTTC
.,TRBV7-2,.,TRBJ1-1,15,CASSLLGVRNTEAFF,TGTGCCAGCAGCCTCCTAGGAGTCAGGAACACTGAAGCTTTCTTT